The 5 T cell receptor beta chains reported below all come from one sample, sequenced in a study of cytomegalovirus exposure and HLA in healthy donors. Primers: 60 Vbeta forward and 13 Jbeta reverse. Repertoires were generated with immunoSEQ multiplex PCR, while TCRdb's copy carries only in-frame clones and drops some. The sample lists 120,000 to 150,000 clones; more than 80% were seen once. The sample comprised PBMCs. Receptor source: a woman aged 40 to 55 in good health and CMV-seropositive.

This clone has just one count. This chain connects TRBV6-5 to TRBJ2-7; TRBD2 matches at 7 bases. Germline lookup yields CDR1 MNHEY and CDR2 SVGAGI. This CDR3 has 16 amino acids. The V gene end was trimmed by 2 bases and the J gene end by 5 bases; junction bases not matched to a gene: 12. The CDR3 here is CASSYVGPGGYDEQYF. The CDR3 nucleotides read TGTGCCAGCAGTTACGTCGGTCCGGGAGGTTACGACGAGCAGTACTTC.

The genes are TRBV16 and TRBJ2-3; TRBD1 agrees at 7 bases. J was trimmed by 6 bases and V by 6 bases; bases with no gene match: 6. The CDR3 sequence is 13 residues long. Germline values: CDR1 KGHSY, CDR2 FQNENV. In nucleotides, the CDR3 is TGTGCCAGCAGTTATCAGGACAGGGATACGCAGTATTTT. Translation: CASSYQDRDTQYF.

The rearrangement links TRBV25-1 to TRBJ1-5, with TRBD1 matching over 10 bases. The CDR3 length is 14 residues. Germline CDR1 MGHDK, CDR2 SYGVNS. J was trimmed by 2 bases and V by 6 bases; bases with no gene match: 1. CDR3 sequence (DNA): TGTGCCAGCAGCGGGACAGGGGGCAATCAGCCCCAGCATTTT. Protein sequence: CASSGTGGNQPQHF.

The V call is TRBV6-1, the J call TRBJ2-2; 10 bases match TRBD1. CDR1 MNHNS and CDR2 SASEGT come from the germline V gene. V dropped 8 bases and J dropped 7; count of bases not matched to a gene: 10. The CDR3 consists of 15 residues. The CDR3 coding sequence is TGTGCCAGCTGTAGGGACAGGGGAAGGGACGGGGAGCTGTTTTTT. It specifies CASCRDRGRDGELFF.

The V gene is TRBV14, the J gene TRBJ2-7; D is perhaps TRBD2 (6 bases). Germline V lookup: CDR1 SGHDN, CDR2 FVKESK. The CDR3 sequence is 12 residues long. V gave up 4 bases and J gave up 3 bases, with 7 bases separating them. This CDR3 reads CASSRDFYEQYF. The CDR3 DNA reads as TGTGCCAGCAGCCGGGACTTCTACGAGCAGTACTTC.